This entry concerns a single T cell receptor beta chain. This sample is part of a study of OX40 agonist ivuxolimab in advanced cancers. Using immunoSEQ multiplex PCR, the repertoire was profiled, and TCRdb retains in-frame clones only, with some absent. Counted here are 55,000 to 60,000 clones, about 87% occurring once; the ten biggest clones make up 3% to 4%. This clonotype was sampled from an adult with an advanced solid tumor such as melanoma, head and neck, liver or kidney cancer. Sequencing used CD4+ or CD8+ T cells sorted from blood, obtained in a trial of the OX40 agonist ivuxolimab.

The CDR3 is CASSSSGTPGTEAFF. The CDR3 DNA is TGTGCCAGTTCATCATCCGGGACACCCGGCACTGAAGCTTTCTTT. The chain is built from TRBV19 and TRBJ1-1; D may be TRBD1 (6 bases). Per germline, CDR1 LNHDA and CDR2 SQIVND (reference sequence). V lost 8 bases, J lost 4 bases, and 20 bases lay in between. The CDR3 runs to 15 residues.